The clone carrying this T cell receptor (beta chain) was seen only a few times. The CDR3 runs to 14 residues. J was trimmed by 6 bases and V by 2 bases; bases with no gene match: 5. This record comes from a study of regulatory T cells in long-lasting Graves disease. Indicated time point: persistent/refractory GD, antithyroid drugs over 5 years with positive TRAb. From RNA extracted from PBMCs, the TCR library was made. As a group, patients came from one endocrinology department in Xi'an, China. EDTA tubes received roughly 9.7 milliliters of drawn peripheral blood. Assembly of TCR beta libraries relied on iRepertoire HTBI primers together with Arm-PCR of CDR3 regions. MiXCR, applied by TCRdb to the multiplex PCR reads, yields one record per CDR3 protein. The data hold roughly 700,000 distinct CDR3 sequences, with about 30% observed a single time.

This receptor was identified in a female donor with Graves disease. The material sequenced was peripheral blood mononuclear cells (PBMCs), taken when the disease was refractory, from a patient treated with antithyroid drugs. The V gene is TRBV12-3 or TRBV12-4, the J gene TRBJ2-7; 9 bases fit TRBD2. The DNA of the CDR3 is TGTGCCAGCAGTTTAAGTGGACTAGCGCCCGAGCAGTACTTC. Translated: CASSLSGLAPEQYF.